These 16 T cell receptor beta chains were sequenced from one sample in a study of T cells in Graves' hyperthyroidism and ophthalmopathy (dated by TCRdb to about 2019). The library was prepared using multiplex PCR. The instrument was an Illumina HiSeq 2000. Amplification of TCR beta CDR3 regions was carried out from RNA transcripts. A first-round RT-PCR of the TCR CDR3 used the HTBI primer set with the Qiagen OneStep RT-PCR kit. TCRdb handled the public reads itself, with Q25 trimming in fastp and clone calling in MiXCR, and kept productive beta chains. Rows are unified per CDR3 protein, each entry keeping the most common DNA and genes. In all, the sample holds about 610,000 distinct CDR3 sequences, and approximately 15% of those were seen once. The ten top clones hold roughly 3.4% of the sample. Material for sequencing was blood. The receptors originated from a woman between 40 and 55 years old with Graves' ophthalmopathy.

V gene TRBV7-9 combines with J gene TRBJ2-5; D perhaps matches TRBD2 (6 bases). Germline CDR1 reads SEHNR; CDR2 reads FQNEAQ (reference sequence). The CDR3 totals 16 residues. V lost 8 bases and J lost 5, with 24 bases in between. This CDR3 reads CASPPEISLRGETQYF. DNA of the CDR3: TGTGCCAGCCCGCCCGAAATTTCCCTCCGGGGGGAGACCCAGTACTTC.

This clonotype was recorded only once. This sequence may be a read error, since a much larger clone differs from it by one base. CDR3 amino acids: CASSRTDEETQYF. CDR3 coding DNA: TGTGCCAGCTCCCGGACAGATGAAGAGACCCAGTACTTC. The rearrangement uses TRBV18 and TRBJ2-5; D may be TRBD1 (6 bases). The CDR3 has 13 residues. Germline V gene sequence: CDR1 KGHSH, CDR2 LQKENI. Trimming stripped 6 bases from V and 3 bases from J, with 11 bases between.

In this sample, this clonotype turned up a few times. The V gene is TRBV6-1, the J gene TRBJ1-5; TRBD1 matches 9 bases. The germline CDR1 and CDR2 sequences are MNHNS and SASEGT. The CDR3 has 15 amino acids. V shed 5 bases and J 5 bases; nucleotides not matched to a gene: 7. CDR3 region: CASSRTGAGHQPQHF. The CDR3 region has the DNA TGTGCCAGCAGTCGGACAGGGGCCGGGCATCAGCCCCAGCATTTT.

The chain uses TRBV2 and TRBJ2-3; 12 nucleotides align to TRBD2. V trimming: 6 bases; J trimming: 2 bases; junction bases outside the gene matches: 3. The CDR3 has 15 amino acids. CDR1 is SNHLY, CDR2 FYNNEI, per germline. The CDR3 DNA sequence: TGTGCCAGCAGGACTAGCGGGAGACTCACAGATACGCAGTATTTT. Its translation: CASRTSGRLTDTQYF. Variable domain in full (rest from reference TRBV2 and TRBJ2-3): EPEVTQTPSHQVTQMGQEVILRCVPISNHLYFYWYRQILGQKVEFLVSFYNNEISEKSEIFDDQFSVERPDGSNFTLKIRSTKLEDSAMYFCASRTSGRLTDTQYFGPGTRLTVL.

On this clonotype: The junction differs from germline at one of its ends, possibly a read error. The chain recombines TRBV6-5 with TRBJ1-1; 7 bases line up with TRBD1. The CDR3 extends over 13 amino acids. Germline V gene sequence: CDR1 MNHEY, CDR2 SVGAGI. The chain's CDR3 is CASSYRGKTEVFF. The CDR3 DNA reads TGTGCCAGCAGCTACAGGGGTAAGACTGAAGTTTTCTTT.

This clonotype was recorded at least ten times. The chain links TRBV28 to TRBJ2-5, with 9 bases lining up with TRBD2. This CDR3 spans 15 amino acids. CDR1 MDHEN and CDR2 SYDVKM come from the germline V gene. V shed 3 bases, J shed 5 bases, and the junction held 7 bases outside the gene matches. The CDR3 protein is CASSFGGGDRETQYF. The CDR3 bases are TGTGCCAGCAGTTTTGGCGGGGGGGATCGGGAGACCCAGTACTTC.

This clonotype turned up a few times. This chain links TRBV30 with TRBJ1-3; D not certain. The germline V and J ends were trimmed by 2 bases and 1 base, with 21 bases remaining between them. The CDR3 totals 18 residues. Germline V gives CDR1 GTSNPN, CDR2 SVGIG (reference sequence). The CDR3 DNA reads TGTGCCTGGAGTCCATCCTATAGCTCCAGGCATTCTGGAAACACCATATATTTT. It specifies CAWSPSYSSRHSGNTIYF.

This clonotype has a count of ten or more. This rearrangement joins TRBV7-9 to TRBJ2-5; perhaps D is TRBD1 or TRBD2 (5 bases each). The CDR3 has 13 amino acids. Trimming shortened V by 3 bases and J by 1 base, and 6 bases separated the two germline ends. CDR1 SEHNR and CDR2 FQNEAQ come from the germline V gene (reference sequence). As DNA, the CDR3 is TGTGCCAGCAGCTTCGGGGCCCAAGAGACCCAGTACTTC. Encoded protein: CASSFGAQETQYF. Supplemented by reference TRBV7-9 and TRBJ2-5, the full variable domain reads DTGVSQNPRHKITKRGQNVTFRCDPISEHNRLYWYRQTLGQGPEFLTYFQNEAQLEKSRLLSDRFSAERPKGSFSTLEIQRTEQGDSAMYLCASSFGAQETQYFGPGTRLLVL.

In DNA form, the CDR3 reads TGTGCCAGCAGCTTGGGGGACAGGGGGGGCATGCGTGGCTACACCTTC. It translates to CASSLGDRGGMRGYTF. The chain has TRBV5-5 and TRBJ1-2; the match to TRBD1 covers 11 bases. CDR1 is SGHKS, CDR2 YYEKEE, per germline (reference sequence). J was trimmed by 7 bases and V by 0 bases; bases with no gene match: 8. The CDR3 contains 16 residues.

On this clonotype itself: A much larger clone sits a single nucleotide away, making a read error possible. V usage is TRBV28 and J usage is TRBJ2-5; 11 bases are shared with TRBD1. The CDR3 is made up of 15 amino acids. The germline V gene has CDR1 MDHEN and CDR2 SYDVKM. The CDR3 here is CDSSAPGQGGETQYF. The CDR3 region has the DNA TGTGACAGCAGCGCACCGGGACAGGGGGGAGAGACCCAGTACTTC. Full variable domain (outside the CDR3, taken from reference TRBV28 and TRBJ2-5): DVKVTQSSRYLVKRTGEKVFLECVQDMDHENMFWYRQDPGLGLRLIYFSYDVKMKEKGDIPEGYSVSREKKERFSLILESASTNQTSMYLCDSSAPGQGGETQYFGPGTRLLVL.

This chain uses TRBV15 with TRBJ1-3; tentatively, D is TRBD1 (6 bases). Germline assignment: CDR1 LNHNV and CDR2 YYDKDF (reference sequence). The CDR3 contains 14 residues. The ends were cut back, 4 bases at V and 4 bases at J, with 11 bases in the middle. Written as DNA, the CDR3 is TGTGCCACCAGCAAATTCGGACAGGGAAACACCATATATTTT. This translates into CATSKFGQGNTIYF.

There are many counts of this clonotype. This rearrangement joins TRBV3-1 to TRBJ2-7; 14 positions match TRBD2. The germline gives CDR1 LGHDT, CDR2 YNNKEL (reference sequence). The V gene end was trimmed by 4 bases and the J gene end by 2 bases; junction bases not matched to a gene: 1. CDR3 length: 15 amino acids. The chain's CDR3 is CASSLGLAGAYEQYF. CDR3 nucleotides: TGTGCCAGCAGCCTGGGACTAGCGGGAGCCTACGAGCAGTACTTC.

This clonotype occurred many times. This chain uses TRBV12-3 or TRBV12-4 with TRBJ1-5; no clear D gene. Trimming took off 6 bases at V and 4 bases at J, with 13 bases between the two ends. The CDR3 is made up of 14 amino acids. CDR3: CASSGSAVNQPQHF. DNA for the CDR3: TGTGCCAGCAGCGGCAGTGCAGTAAATCAGCCCCAGCATTTT.

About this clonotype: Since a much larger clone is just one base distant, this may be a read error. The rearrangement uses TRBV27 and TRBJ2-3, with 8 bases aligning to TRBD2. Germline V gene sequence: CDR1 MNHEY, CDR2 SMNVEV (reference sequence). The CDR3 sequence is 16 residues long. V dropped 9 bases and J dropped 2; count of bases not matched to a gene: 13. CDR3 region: CASEFLGGGNTDTQYF. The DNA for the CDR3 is TGTGCCAGTGAATTCCTTGGCGGGGGGAACACAGATACGCAGTATTTT.

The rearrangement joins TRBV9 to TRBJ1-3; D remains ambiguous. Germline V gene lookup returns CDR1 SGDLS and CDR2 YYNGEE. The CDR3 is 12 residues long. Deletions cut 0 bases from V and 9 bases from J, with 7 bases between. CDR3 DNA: TGTGCCAGCAGCGTAGATAGTAGCACCATATATTTT. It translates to CASSVDSSTIYF.

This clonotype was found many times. The CDR3 sequence is CASTMLWGSTEAFF. The CDR3 DNA sequence: TGTGCCAGTACCATGTTATGGGGCAGTACTGAAGCTTTCTTT. This chain uses TRBV19 with TRBJ1-1; D perhaps matches TRBD1 (5 bases). Germline loops: CDR1 LNHDA, CDR2 SQIVND (reference sequence). This CDR3 is 14 amino acids long. Trimming cost V 7 bases and J 5 bases, with 17 bases left between them.